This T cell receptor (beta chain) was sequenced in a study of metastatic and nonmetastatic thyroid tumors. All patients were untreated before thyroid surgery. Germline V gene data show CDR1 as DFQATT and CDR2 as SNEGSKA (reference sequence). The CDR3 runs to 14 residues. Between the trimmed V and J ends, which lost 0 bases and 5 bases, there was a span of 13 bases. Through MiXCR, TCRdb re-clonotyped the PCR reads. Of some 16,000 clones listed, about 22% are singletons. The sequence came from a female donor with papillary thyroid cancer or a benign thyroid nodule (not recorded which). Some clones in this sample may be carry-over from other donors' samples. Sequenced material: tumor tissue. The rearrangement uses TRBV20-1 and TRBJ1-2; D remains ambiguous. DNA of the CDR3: TGCAGTGCTAGAGATCCGGGGTTGATGTATGGCTACACCTTC. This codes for CSARDPGLMYGYTF.